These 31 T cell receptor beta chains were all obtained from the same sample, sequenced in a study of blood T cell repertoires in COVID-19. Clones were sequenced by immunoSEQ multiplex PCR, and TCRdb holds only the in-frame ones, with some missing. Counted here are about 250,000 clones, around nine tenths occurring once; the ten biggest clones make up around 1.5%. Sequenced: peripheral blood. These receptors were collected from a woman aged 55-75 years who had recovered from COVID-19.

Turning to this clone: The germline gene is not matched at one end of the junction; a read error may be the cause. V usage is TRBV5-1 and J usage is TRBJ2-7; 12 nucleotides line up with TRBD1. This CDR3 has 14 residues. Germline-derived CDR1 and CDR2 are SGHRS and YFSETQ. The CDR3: CASSLEGQGAEHNF. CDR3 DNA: TGCGCCAGCAGCTTGGAGGGACAGGGGGCCGAGCACAACTTC.

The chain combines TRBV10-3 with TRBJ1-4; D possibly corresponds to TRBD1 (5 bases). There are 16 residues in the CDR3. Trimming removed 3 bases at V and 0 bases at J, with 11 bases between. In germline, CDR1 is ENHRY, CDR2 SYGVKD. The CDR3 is CAISDGGVTTNEKLFF. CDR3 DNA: TGTGCCATCAGTGATGGGGGGGTAACAACTAATGAAAAACTGTTTTTT.

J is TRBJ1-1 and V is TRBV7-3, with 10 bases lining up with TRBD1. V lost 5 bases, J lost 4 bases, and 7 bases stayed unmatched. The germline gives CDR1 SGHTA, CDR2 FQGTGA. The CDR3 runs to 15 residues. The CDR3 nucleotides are TGTGCCAGCAGCAAGACGACAGGGGGCATCACTGAAGCTTTCTTT. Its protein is CASSKTTGGITEAFF.

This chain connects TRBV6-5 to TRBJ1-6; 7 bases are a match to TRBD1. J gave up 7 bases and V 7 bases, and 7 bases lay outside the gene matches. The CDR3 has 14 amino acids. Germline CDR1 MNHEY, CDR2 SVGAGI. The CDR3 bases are TGTGCCAGCAATGTGGGACAGTTCAATTCACCCCTCCACTTT. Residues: CASNVGQFNSPLHF.

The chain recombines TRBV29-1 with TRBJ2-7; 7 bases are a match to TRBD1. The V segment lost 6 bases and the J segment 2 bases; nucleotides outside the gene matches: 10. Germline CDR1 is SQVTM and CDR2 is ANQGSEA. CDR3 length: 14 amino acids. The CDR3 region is CSVGLTGTPYEQYF. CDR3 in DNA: TGCAGCGTGGGCCTGACAGGGACCCCCTACGAGCAGTACTTC.

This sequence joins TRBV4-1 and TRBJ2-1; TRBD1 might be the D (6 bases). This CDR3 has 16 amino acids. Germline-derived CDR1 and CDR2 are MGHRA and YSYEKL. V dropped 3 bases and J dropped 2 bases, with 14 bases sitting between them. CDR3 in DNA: TGCGCCAGCAGCCATCAGGGGACCGACCCCTACAATGAGCAGTTCTTC. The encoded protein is CASSHQGTDPYNEQFF.

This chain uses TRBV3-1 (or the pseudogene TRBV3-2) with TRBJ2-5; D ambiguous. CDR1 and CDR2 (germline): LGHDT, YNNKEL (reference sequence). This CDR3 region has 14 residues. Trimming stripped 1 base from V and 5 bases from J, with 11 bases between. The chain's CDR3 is CASSQGDPRETQYF. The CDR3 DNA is TGTGCCAGCAGCCAAGGAGACCCTAGGGAGACCCAGTACTTC.

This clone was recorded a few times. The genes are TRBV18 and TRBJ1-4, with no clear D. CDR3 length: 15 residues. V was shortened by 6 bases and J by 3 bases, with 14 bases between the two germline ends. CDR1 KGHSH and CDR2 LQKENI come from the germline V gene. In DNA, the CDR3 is TGTGCCAGCTCTCCCACTAGGGATTCTAATGAAAAACTGTTTTTT. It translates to CASSPTRDSNEKLFF.

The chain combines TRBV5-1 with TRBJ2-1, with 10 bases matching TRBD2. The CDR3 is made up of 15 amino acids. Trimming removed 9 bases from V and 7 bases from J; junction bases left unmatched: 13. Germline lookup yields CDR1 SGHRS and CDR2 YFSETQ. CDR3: CATSPMVAGGNEQFF. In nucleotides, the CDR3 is TGCGCCACCTCGCCCATGGTAGCGGGGGGTAATGAGCAGTTCTTC.

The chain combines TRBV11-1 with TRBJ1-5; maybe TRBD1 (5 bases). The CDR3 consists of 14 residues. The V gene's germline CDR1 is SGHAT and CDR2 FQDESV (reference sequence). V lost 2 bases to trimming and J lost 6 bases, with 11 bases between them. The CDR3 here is CASSLRGPGQPQHF. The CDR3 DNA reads TGTGCCAGCAGCTTAAGGGGTCCCGGTCAGCCCCAGCATTTT.

DNA for the CDR3: TGTGCCAGCCGGGACGAACAGGGACAACTGAGCAATCAGCCCCAGCATTTT. It translates to CASRDEQGQLSNQPQHF. The chain recombines TRBV5-8 with TRBJ1-5; possibly TRBD1 for D (6 bases). Deletions cut 7 bases from V and 1 base from J, with 21 bases between. The CDR3 runs 17 residues. The germline CDR1 and CDR2 sequences are SGHTS and YDEGEE.

CDR3 residues: CASSPLRPGGGNTIYF. The DNA for the CDR3 is TGTGCCAGCTCACCCCTCCGTCCCGGAGGGGGAAACACCATATATTTT. The genes are TRBV18 and TRBJ1-3; D gene unclear. V dropped 3 bases and J dropped 4 bases, with 16 bases sitting between them. Germline V gives CDR1 KGHSH, CDR2 LQKENI. This CDR3 spans 16 amino acids. Full variable domain (outside the CDR3, taken from reference TRBV18 and TRBJ1-3): NAGVMQNPRHLVRRRGQEARLRCSPMKGHSHVYWYRQLPEEGLKFMVYLQKENIIDESGMPKERFSAEFPKEGPSILRIQQVVRGDSAAYFCASSPLRPGGGNTIYFGEGSWLTVV.

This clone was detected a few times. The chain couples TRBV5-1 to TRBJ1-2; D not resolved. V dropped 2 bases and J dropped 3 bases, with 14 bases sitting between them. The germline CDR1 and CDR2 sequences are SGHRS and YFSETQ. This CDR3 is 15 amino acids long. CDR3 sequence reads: CASSFSSLGDYGYTF. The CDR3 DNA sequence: TGCGCCAGCAGCTTTTCCTCTCTCGGGGACTATGGCTACACCTTC. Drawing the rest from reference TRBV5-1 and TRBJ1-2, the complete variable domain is KAGVTQTPRYLIKTRGQQVTLSCSPISGHRSVSWYQQTPGQGLQFLFEYFSETQRNKGNFPGRFSGRQFSNSRSEMNVSTLELGDSALYLCASSFSSLGDYGYTFGSGTRLTVV.

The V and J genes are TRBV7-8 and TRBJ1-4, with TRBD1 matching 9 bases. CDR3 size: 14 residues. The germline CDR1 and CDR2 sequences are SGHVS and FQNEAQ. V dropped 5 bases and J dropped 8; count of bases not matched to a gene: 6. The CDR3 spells CASSPTGGREKLFF. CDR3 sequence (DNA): TGTGCCAGCAGCCCGACAGGGGGTCGCGAAAAACTGTTTTTT. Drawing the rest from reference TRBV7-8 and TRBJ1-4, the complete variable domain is GAGVSQSPRYKVAKRGQDVALRCDPISGHVSLFWYQQALGQGPEFLTYFQNEAQLDKSGLPSDRFFAERPEGSVSTLKIQRTQQEDSAVYLCASSPTGGREKLFFGSGTQLSVL.

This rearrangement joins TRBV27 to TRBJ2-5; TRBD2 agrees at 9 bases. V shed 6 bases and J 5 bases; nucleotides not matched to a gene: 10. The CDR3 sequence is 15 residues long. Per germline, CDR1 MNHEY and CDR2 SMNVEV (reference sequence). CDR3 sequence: CASRPLAGVGETQYF. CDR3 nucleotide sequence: TGTGCCAGCAGACCGTTAGCGGGGGTAGGCGAGACCCAGTACTTC.

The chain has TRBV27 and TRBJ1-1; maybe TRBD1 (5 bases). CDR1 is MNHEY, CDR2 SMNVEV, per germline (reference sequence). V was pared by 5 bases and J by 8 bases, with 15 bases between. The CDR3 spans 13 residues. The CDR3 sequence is CASSLDGYREAFF. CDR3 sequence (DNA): TGTGCCAGCAGTCTAGACGGTTACAGGGAAGCTTTCTTT.

The CDR3 loop reads CASSLGVAGGWGTQYF. CDR3 DNA: TGTGCCAGCAGCTTAGGGGTAGCGGGGGGATGGGGTACGCAGTATTTT. The rearrangement uses TRBV7-2 and TRBJ2-3, with TRBD2 matching 10 bases. Germline CDR1 reads SGHTA; CDR2 reads FQGNSA. The V gene end was trimmed by 1 base and the J gene end by 8 bases; junction bases not matched to a gene: 9. This CDR3 contains 16 residues. Full variable domain (outside the CDR3, taken from reference TRBV7-2 and TRBJ2-3): GAGVSQSPSNKVTEKGKDVELRCDPISGHTALYWYRQSLGQGLEFLIYFQGNSAPDKSGLPSDRFSAERTGGSVSTLTIQRTQQEDSAVYLCASSLGVAGGWGTQYFGPGTRLTVL.

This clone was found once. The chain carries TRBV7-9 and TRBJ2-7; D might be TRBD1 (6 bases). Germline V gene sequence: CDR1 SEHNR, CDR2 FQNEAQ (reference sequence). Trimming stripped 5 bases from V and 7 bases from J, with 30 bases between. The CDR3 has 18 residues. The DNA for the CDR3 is TGTGCCAGCAGCATGCGGCCGGACAGCGAGAGACCCCCTTGGGAGCAGTACTTC. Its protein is CASSMRPDSERPPWEQYF.

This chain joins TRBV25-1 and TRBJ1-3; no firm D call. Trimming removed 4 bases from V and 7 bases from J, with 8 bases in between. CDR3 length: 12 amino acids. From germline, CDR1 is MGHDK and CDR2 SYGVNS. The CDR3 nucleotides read TGTGCCAGCAGTGGAACGAGTAACACCATATATTTT. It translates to CASSGTSNTIYF.

CDR3 in DNA: TGTGCCAGCAGCCCTAGCGGGGGGGCTTGGGATCAAGAGACCCAGTACTTC. This gives the protein CASSPSGGAWDQETQYF. The V and J genes are TRBV7-2 and TRBJ2-5; 12 bases are shared with TRBD2. CDR3 length equals 17 residues. With 5 bases clipped from V and 2 bases from J, the junction kept 9 bases outside the gene matches. Germline loops: CDR1 SGHTA, CDR2 FQGNSA.

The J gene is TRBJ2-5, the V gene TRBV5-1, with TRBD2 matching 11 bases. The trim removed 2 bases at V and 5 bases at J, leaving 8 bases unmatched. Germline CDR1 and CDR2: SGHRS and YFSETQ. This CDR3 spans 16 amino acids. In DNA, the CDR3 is TGCGCCAGCAGCTTACAGACTAGCGGGGATGGGGAGACCCAGTACTTC. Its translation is CASSLQTSGDGETQYF.

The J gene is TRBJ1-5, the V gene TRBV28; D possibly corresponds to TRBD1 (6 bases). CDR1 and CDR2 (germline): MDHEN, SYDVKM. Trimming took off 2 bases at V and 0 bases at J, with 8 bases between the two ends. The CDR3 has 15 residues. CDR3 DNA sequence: TGTGCCAGCAGTTTACAGGGGTATAGCAATCAGCCCCAGCATTTT. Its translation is CASSLQGYSNQPQHF.

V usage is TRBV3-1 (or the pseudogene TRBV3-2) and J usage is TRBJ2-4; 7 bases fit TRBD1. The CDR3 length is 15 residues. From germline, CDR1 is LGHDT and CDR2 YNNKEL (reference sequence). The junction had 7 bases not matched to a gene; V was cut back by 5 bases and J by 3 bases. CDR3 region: CASSIQGVGKNIQYF. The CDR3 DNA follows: TGTGCCAGCAGCATCCAGGGGGTTGGCAAAAACATTCAGTACTTC.

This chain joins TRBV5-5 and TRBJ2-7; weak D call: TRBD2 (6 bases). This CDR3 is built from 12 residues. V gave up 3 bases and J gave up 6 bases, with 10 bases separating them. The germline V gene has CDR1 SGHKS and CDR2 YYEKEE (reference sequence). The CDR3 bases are TGTGCCAGCAGCTGGAGGGGCAGCGAGCAGTACTTC. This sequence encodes CASSWRGSEQYF.

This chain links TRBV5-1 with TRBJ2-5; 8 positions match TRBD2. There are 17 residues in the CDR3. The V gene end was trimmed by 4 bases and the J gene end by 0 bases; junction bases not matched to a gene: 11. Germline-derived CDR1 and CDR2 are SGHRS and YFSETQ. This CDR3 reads CASSQTYPTSDQETQYF. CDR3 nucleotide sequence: TGCGCCAGCAGCCAAACATATCCGACTAGCGACCAAGAGACCCAGTACTTC.

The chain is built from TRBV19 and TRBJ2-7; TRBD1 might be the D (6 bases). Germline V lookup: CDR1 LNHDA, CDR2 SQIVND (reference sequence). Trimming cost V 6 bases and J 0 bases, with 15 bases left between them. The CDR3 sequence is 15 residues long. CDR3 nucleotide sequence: TGTGCCAGTAGGGGGGCACATCATCCCTCCTACGAGCAGTACTTC. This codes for CASRGAHHPSYEQYF.

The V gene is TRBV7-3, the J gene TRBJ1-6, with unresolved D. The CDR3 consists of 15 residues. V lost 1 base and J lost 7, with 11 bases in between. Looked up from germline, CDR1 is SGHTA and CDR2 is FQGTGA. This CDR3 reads CASSLSTALNSPLHF. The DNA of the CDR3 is TGTGCCAGCAGCTTAAGTACAGCCCTAAATTCACCCCTCCACTTT. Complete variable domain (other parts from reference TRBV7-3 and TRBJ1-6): GAGVSQTPSNKVTEKGKYVELRCDPISGHTALYWYRQSLGQGPEFLIYFQGTGAADDSGLPNDRFFAVRPEGSVSTLKIQRTERGDSAVYLCASSLSTALNSPLHFGNGTRLTVT.

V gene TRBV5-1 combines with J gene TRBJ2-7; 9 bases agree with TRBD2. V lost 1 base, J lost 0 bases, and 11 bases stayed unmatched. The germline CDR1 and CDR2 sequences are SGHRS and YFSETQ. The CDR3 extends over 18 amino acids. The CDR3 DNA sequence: TGCGCCAGCAGCTTGTTACCGCCTAGCGGGGCCAGCTCCTACGAGCAGTACTTC. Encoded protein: CASSLLPPSGASSYEQYF.

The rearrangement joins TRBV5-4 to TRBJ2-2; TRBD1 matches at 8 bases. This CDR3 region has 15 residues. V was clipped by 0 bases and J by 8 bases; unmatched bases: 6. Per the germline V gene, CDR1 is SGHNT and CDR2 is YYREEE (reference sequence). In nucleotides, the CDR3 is TGTGCCAGCAGCTTGGGGGCAGGGGGCGAGGGGGAGCTGTTTTTT. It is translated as CASSLGAGGEGELFF. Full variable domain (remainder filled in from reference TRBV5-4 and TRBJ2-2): ETGVTQSPTHLIKTRGQQVTLRCSSQSGHNTVSWYQQALGQGPQFIFQYYREEENGRGNFPPRFSGLQFPNYSSELNVNALELDDSALYLCASSLGAGGEGELFFGEGSRLTVL.

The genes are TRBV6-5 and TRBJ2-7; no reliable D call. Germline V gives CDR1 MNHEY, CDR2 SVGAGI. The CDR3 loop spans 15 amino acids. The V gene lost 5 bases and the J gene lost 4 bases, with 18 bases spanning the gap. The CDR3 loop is CASSHPVRARYEQYF. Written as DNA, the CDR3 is TGTGCCAGCAGTCATCCTGTGCGAGCGCGGTACGAGCAGTACTTC.

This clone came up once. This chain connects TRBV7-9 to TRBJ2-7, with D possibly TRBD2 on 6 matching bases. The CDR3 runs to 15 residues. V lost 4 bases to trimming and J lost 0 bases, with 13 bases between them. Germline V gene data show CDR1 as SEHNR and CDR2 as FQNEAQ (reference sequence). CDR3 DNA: TGTGCCAGCAGCTGGGGGGATAGGAGCTCCTACGAGCAGTACTTC. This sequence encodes CASSWGDRSSYEQYF.